This T cell receptor (beta chain) was captured by sequencing in a study of blood T cell repertoires in COVID-19. Overall study: The United States, Italy and Spain provided the acute and convalescent COVID-19 samples. Sample material is recorded as cDNA or gDNA derived from T cells, B-cell-depleted T cells, or PBMCs.

In the original processing: Nucleated cell counts were estimated from reference gene primer amplification. Sequencing used immunoSEQ multiplex PCR; TCRdb keeps in-frame clones, though not all of them. That table gives V, J and clone size, and the DNA gave D and trimming. The repertoire consists of about 120,000 clones, with about 82% occurring once and the leading ten covering roughly 16%. Material: peripheral blood. The receptor was derived from a man in his sixties with active or convalescent COVID-19.

In DNA form, the CDR3 reads TGTGCCAGCAGCTTAAGGCCAGGTCCACAATACGAGCAGTACTTC. Protein sequence: CASSLRPGPQYEQYF. The J gene is TRBJ2-7, the V gene TRBV7-3, with D hard to call. The germline V gene encodes CDR1 SGHTA and CDR2 FQGTGA. V shed 1 base and J shed 4 bases, with 14 bases lying between them. This CDR3 has 15 residues. Drawing the rest from reference TRBV7-3 and TRBJ2-7, the complete variable domain is GAGVSQTPSNKVTEKGKYVELRCDPISGHTALYWYRQSLGQGPEFLIYFQGTGAADDSGLPNDRFFAVRPEGSVSTLKIQRTERGDSAVYLCASSLRPGPQYEQYFGPGTRLTVT.